The present entry profiles one TCR beta chain with its context. This sample is drawn from a study of blood T cell repertoires in COVID-19. At the level of the study: The origin of the acute and convalescent COVID-19 samples was the United States, Italy and Spain. The cDNA or gDNA used as material had been derived from T cells, B-cell-depleted T cells, or PBMCs.

In the authors' methods: Counts of nucleated cells, estimated from reference gene primer amplification, were obtained. Clones were read by immunoSEQ multiplex PCR, and TCRdb kept only the in-frame ones, dropping some. V and J calls and clone size are given by that table; D and trimming were obtained from the DNA. The table records approximately 190,000 clones, 84% of them present only once. Germline-derived CDR1 and CDR2 are SGDLS and YYNGEE. This CDR3 has 16 residues. V dropped 0 bases and J dropped 2; count of bases not matched to a gene: 3. What was sequenced was peripheral blood. This sequence originates from a woman between 65 and 79 years old with active or convalescent COVID-19. The chain recombines TRBV9 with TRBJ2-1; 9 nucleotides agree with TRBD2. CDR3 sequence: CASSVVAGGAYNEQFF. CDR3 nucleotides: TGTGCCAGCAGCGTAGTGGCGGGAGGGGCCTACAATGAGCAGTTCTTC.